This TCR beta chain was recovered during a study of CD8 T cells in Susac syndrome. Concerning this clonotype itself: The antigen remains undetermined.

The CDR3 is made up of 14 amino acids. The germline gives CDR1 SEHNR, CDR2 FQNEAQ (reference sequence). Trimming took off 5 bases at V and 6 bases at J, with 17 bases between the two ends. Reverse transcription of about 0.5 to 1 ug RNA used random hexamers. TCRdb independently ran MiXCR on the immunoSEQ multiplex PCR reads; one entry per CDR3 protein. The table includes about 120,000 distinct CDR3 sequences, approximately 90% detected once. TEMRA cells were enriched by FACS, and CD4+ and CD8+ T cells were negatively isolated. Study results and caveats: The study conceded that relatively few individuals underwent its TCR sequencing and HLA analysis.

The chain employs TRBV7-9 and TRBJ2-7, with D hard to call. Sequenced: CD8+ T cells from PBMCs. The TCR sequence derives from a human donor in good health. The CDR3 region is CASSIGLGLGEQYF. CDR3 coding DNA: TGTGCCAGCAGCATCGGATTGGGGTTGGGCGAGCAGTACTTC.